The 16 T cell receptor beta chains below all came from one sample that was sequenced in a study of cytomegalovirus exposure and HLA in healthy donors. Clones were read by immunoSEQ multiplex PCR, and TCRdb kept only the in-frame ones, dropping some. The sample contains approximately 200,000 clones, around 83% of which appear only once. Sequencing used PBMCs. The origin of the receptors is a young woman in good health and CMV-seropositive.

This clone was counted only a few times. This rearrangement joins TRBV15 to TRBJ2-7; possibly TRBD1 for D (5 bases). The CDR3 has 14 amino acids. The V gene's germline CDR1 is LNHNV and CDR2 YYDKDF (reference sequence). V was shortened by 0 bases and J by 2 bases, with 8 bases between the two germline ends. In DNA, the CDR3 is TGTGCCACCAGCAGAGATAAGACAGCCTACGAGCAGTACTTC. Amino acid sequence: CATSRDKTAYEQYF.

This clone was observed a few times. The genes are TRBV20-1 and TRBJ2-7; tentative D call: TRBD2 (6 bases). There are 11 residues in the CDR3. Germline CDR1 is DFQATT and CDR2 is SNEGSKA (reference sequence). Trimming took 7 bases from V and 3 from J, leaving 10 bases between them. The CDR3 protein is CSGRTIYEQYF. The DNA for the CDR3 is TGCAGTGGGAGGACTATCTACGAGCAGTACTTC.

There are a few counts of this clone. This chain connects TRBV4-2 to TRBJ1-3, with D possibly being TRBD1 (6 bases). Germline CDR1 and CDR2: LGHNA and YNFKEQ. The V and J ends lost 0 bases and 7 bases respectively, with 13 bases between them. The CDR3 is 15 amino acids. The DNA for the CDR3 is TGTGCCAGCAGCCAAGATTATGTTACAGGGAACACCATATATTTT. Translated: CASSQDYVTGNTIYF.

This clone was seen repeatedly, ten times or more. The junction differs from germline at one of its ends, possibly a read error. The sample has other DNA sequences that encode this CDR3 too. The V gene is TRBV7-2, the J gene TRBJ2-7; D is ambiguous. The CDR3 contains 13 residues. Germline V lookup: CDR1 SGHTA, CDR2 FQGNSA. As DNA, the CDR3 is TGCGCCAGCAGCCAAGACTCCGGGTACGAGCAGTACTTC. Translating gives CASSQDSGYEQYF.

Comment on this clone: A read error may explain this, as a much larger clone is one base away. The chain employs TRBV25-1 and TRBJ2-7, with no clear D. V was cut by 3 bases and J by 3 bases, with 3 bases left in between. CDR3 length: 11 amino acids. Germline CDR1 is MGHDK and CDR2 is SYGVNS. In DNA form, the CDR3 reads TGTGCCAGCAGTGACTACTACGAGCAGTACTTC. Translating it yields CASSDYYEQYF.

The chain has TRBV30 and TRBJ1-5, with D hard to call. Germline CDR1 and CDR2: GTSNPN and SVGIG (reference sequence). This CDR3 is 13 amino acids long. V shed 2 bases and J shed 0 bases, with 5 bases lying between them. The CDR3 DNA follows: TGTGCCTGGAGTCAGGATAGCAATCAGCCCCAGCATTTT. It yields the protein CAWSQDSNQPQHF.

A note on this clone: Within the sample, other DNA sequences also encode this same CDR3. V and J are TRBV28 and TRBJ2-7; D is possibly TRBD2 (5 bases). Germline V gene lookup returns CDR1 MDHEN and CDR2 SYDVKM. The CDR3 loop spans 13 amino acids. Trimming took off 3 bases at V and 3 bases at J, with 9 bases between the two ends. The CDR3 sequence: CASSFPGGYEQYF. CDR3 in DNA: TGTGCCAGCAGTTTCCCCGGAGGCTACGAGCAGTACTTC.

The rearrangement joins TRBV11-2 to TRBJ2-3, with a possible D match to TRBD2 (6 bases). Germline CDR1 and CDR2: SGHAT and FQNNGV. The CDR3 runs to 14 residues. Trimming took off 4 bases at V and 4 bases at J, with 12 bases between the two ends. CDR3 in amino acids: CASSSPAGPDTQYF. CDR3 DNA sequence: TGTGCCAGCAGCTCCCCAGCGGGCCCAGATACGCAGTATTTT.

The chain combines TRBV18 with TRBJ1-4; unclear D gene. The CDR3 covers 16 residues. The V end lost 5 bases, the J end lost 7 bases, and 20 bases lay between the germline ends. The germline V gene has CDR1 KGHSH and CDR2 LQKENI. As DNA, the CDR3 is TGTGCCAGCTCAGTGAACCCCAGAAACGCGGGTGAAAAACTGTTTTTT. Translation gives CASSVNPRNAGEKLFF. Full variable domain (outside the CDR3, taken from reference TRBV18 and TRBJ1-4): NAGVMQNPRHLVRRRGQEARLRCSPMKGHSHVYWYRQLPEEGLKFMVYLQKENIIDESGMPKERFSAEFPKEGPSILRIQQVVRGDSAAYFCASSVNPRNAGEKLFFGSGTQLSVL.

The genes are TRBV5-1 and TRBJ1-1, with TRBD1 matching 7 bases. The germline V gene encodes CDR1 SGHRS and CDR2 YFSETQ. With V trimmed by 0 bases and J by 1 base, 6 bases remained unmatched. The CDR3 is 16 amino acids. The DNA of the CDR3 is TGCGCCAGCAGCTTGGTATTAGGGGGCGCGAACACTGAAGCTTTCTTT. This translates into CASSLVLGGANTEAFF.

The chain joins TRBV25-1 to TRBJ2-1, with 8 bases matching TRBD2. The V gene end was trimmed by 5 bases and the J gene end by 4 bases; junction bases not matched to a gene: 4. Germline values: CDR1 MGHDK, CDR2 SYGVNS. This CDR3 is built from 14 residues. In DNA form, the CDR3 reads TGTGCCAGCAGTACCGGGGGGGGTTACAATGAGCAGTTCTTC. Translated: CASSTGGGYNEQFF.

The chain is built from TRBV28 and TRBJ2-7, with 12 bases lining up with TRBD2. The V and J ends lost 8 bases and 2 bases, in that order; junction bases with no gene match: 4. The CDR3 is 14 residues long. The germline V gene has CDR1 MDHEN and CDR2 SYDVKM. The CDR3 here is CASCLAGGTYEQYF. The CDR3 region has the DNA TGTGCCAGCTGTCTAGCGGGAGGGACCTACGAGCAGTACTTC.

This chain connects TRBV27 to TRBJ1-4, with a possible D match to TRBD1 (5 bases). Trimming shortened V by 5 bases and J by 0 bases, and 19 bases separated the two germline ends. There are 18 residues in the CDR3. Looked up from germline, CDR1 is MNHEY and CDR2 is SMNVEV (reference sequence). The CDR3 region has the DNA TGTGCCAGCAGTCCGCTGACCACAGGAGTTGCAACTAATGAAAAACTGTTTTTT. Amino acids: CASSPLTTGVATNEKLFF.

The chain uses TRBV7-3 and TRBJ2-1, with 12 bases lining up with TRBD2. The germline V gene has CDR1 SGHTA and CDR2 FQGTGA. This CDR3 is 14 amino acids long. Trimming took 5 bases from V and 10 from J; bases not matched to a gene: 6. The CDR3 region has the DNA TGTGCCAGCAGCGCGGGACTAGCGGGTGGGGAGCAGTTCTTC. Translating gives CASSAGLAGGEQFF.

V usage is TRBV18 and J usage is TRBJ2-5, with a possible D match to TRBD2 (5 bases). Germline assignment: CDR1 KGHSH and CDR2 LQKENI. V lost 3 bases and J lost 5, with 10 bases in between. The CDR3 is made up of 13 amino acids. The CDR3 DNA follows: TGTGCCAGCTCACCGACGGGGATGGAGACCCAGTACTTC. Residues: CASSPTGMETQYF.

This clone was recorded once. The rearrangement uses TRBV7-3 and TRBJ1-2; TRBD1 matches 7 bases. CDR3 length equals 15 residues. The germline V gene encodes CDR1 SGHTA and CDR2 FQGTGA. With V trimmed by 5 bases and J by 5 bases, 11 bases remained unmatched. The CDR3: CASSQDRDSGYGYTF. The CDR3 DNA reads TGTGCCAGCAGCCAAGATCGGGACAGCGGTTATGGCTACACCTTC.